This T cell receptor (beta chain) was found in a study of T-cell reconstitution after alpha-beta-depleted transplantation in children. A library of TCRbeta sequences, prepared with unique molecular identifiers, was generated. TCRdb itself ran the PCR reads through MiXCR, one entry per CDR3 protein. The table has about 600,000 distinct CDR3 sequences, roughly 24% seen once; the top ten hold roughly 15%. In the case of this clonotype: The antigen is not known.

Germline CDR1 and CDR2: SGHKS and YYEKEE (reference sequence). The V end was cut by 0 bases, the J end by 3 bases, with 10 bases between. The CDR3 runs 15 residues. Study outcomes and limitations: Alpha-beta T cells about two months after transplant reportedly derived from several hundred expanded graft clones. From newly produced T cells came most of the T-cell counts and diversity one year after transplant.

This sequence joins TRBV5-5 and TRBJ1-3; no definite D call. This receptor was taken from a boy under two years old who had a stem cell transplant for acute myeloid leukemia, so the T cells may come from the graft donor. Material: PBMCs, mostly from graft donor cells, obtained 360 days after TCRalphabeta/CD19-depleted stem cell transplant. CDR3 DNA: TGTGCCAGCAGCTTGGCGGTGGTGGGTGGAAACACCATATATTTT. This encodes CASSLAVVGGNTIYF.